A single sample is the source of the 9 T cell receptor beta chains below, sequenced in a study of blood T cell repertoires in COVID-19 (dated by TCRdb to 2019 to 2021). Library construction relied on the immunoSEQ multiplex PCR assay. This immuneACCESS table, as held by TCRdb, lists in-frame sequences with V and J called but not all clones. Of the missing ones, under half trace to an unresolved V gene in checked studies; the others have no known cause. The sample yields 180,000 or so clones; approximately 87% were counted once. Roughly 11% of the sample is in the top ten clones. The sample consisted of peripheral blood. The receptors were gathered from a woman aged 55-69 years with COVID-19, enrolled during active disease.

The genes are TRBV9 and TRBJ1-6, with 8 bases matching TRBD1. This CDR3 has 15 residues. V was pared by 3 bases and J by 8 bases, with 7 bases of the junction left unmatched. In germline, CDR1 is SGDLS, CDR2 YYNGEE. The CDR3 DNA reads TGTGCCAGCAGCGCACAAGACAGGGGAGATTCACCCCTCCACTTT. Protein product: CASSAQDRGDSPLHF.

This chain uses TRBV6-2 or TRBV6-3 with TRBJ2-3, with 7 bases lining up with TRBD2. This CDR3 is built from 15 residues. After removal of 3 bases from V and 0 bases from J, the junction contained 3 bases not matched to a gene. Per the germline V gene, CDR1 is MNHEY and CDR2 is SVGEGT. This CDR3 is CASSYSSGSTDTQYF. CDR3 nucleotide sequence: TGTGCCAGCAGTTATAGTAGCGGGAGCACAGATACGCAGTATTTT.

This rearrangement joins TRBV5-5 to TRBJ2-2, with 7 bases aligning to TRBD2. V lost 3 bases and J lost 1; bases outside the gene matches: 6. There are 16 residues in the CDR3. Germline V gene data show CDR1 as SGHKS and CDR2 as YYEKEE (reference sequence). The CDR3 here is CASSWGSGENTGELFF. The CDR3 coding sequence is TGTGCCAGCAGCTGGGGGAGCGGGGAGAACACCGGGGAGCTGTTTTTT.

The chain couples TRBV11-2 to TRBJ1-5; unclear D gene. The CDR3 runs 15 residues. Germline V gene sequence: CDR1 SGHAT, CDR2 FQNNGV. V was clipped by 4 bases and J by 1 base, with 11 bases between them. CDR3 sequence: CASSSGPLSNQPQHF. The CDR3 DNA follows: TGTGCCAGCAGCTCAGGCCCCCTGAGCAATCAGCCCCAGCATTTT.

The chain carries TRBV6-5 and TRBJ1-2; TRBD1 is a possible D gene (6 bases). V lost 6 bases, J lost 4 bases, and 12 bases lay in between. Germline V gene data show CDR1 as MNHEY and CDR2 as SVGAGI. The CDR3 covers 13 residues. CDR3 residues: CASRRGGAYGYTF. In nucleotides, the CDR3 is TGTGCCAGCAGGAGGGGGGGGGCCTATGGCTACACCTTC.

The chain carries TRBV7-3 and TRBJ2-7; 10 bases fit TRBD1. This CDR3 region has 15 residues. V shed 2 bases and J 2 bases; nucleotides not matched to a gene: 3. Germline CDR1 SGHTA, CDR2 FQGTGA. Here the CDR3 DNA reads TGTGCCAGCAGCTTATCAGGACAGGGGGCCTACGAGCAGTACTTC. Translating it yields CASSLSGQGAYEQYF.

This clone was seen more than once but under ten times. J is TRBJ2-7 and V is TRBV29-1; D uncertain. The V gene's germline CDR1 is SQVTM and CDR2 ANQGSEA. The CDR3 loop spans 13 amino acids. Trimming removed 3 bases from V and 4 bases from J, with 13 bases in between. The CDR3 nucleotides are TGCAGCGTTGATGGTGTTAGCAGATACGAGCAGTACTTC. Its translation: CSVDGVSRYEQYF.

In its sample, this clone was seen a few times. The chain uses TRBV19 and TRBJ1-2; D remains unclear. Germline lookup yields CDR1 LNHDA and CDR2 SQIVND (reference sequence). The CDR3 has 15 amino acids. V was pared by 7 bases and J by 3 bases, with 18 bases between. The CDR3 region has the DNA TGTGCCAGTAAAAGGGTGGAGGGCGGTTACTATGGCTACACCTTC. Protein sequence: CASKRVEGGYYGYTF.

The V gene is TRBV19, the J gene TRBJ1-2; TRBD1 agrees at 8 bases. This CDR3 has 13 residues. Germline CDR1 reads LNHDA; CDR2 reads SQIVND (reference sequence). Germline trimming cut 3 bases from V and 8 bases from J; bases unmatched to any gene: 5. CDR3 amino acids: CASSIQGAEGYTF. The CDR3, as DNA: TGTGCCAGTAGTATCCAGGGGGCAGAAGGCTACACCTTC.